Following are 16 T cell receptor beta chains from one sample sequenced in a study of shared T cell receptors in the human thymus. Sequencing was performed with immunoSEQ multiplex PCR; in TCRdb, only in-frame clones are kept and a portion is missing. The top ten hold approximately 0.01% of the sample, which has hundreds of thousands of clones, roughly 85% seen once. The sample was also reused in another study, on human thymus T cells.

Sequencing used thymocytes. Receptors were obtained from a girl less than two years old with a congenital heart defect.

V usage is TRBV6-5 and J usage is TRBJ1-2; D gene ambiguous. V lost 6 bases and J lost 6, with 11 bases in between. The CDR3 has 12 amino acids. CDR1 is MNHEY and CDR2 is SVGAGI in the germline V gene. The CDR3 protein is CASRESADGYTF. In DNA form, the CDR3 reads TGTGCCAGCAGAGAGAGTGCCGATGGCTACACCTTC.

DNA for the CDR3: TGTGCCACCAGCAGAGATCTTCGCAGGGTCGGAAACACCATATATTTT. Translation: CATSRDLRRVGNTIYF. J is TRBJ1-3 and V is TRBV15, with a possible D match to TRBD1 (5 bases). CDR3 size: 16 residues. Trimming left V 0 bases short and J 4 bases short, with 13 bases between. Germline CDR1 and CDR2: LNHNV and YYDKDF (reference sequence).

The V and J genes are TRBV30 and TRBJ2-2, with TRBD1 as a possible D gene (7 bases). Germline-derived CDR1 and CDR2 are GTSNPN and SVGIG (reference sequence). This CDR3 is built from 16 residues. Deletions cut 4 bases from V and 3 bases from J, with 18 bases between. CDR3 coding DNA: TGTGCCTGGACCCCCACGGGGGACAGAGACACCGGGGAGCTGTTTTTT. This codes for CAWTPTGDRDTGELFF.

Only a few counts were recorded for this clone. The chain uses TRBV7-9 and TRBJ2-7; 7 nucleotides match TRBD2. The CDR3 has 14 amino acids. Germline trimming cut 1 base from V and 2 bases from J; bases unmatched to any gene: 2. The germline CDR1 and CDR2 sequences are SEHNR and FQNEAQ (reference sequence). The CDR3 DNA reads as TGTGCCAGCAGCTTAGGCGGGGGAACCTACGAGCAGTACTTC. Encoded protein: CASSLGGGTYEQYF. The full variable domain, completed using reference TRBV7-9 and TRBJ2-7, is DTGVSQNPRHKITKRGQNVTFRCDPISEHNRLYWYRQTLGQGPEFLTYFQNEAQLEKSRLLSDRFSAERPKGSFSTLEIQRTEQGDSAMYLCASSLGGGTYEQYFGPGTRLTVT.

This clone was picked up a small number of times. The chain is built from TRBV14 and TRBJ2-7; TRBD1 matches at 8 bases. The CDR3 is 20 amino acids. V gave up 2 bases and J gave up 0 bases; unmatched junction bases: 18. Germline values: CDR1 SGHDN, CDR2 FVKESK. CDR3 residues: CASSQSTGAYPFRISYEQYF. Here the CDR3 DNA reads TGTGCCAGCAGCCAATCGACAGGGGCCTACCCTTTTAGGATCTCCTACGAGCAGTACTTC.

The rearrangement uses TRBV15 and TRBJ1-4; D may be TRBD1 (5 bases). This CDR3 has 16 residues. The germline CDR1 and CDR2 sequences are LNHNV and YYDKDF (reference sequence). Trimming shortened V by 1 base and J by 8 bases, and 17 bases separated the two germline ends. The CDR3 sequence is CATSRVDGAADEKLFF. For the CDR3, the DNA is TGTGCCACCAGCAGAGTTGATGGGGCGGCAGACGAAAAACTGTTTTTT.

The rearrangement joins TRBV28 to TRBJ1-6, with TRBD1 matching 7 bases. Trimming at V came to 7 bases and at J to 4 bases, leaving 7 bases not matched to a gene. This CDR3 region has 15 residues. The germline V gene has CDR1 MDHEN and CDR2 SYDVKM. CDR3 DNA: TGTGCCAGCAACAAGGGACAGCAATATAATTCACCCCTCCACTTT. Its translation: CASNKGQQYNSPLHF. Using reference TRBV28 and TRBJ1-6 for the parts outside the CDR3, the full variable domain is DVKVTQSSRYLVKRTGEKVFLECVQDMDHENMFWYRQDPGLGLRLIYFSYDVKMKEKGDIPEGYSVSREKKERFSLILESASTNQTSMYLCASNKGQQYNSPLHFGNGTRLTVT.

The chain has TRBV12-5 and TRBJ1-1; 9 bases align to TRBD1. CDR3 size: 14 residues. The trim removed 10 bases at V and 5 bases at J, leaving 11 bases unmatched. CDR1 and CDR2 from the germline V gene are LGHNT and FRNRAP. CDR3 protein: CATFTGTGRTEAFF. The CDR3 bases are TGTGCTACCTTTACCGGGACAGGGAGGACTGAAGCTTTCTTT.

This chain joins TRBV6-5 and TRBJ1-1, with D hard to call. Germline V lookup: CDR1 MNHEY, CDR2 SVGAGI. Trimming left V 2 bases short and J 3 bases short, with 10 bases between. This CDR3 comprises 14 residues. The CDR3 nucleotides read TGTGCCAGCAGTTACAGGAGGTCTTACACTGAAGCTTTCTTT. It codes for CASSYRRSYTEAFF.

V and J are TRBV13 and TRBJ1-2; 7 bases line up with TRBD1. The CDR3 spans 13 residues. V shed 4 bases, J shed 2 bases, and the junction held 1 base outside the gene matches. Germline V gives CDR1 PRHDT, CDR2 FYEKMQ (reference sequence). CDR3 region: CASSWDRNYGYTF. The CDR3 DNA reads TGTGCCAGCAGCTGGGACAGAAACTATGGCTACACCTTC.

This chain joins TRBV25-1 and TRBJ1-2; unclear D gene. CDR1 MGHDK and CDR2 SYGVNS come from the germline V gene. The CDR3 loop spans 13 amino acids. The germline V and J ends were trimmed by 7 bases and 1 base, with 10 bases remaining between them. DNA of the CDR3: TGTGCCAGCAAGAGAGATTGTAACTATGGCTACACCTTC. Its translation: CASKRDCNYGYTF.

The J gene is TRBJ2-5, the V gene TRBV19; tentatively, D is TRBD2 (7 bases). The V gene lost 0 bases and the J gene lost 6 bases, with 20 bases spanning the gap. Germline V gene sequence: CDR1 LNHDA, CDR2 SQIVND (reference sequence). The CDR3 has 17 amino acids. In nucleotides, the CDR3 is TGTGCCAGTAGTATAGATGGGGGGCTAGCGGAGGGGAAGACCCAGTACTTC. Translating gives CASSIDGGLAEGKTQYF.

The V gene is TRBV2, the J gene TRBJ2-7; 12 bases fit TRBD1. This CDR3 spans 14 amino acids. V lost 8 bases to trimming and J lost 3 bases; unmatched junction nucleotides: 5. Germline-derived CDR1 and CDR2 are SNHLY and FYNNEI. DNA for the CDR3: TGTGCCAGCTTCCGGGACAGGGGGCACTACGAGCAGTACTTC. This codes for CASFRDRGHYEQYF.

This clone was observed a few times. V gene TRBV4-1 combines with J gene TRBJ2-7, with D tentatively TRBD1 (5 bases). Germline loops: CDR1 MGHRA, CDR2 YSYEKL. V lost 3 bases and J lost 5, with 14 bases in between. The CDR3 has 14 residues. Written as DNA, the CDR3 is TGCGCCAGCAGCCAGCCACACAGGATCCACGAGCAGTACTTC. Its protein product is CASSQPHRIHEQYF.

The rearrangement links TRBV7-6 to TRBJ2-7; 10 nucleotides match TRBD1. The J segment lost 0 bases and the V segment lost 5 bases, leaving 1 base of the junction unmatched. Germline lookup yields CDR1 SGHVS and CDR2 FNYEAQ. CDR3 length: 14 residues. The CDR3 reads CASSRDRGSYEQYF. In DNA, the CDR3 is TGTGCCAGCAGCCGGGACAGGGGCTCCTACGAGCAGTACTTC.

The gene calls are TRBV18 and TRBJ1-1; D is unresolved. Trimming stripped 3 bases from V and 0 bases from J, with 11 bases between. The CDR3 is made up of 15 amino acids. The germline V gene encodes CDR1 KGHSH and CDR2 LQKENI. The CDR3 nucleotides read TGTGCCAGCTCACCGCCAGGAACAATGAACACTGAAGCTTTCTTT. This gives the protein CASSPPGTMNTEAFF.